A selection of T cell receptor beta chains follows, all from one sample in a study of OX40 agonist ivuxolimab in advanced cancers. Clones were read by immunoSEQ multiplex PCR, and TCRdb kept only the in-frame ones, dropping some. The data hold about 48,000 clones, with around 84% observed a single time. This material consisted of CD4+ or CD8+ T cells sorted from blood, taken in a trial of the OX40 agonist ivuxolimab. Every receptor here comes from an adult with an advanced solid tumor such as melanoma, head and neck, liver or kidney cancer. Both conserved end residues are part of each CDR3. D genes are given only for firm matches. Some rows mark clone size as missing; the rest say once, few, many or name a class of expanded clone.

V,size,D,J,DNA,CDR3
TRBV6-1,-,TRBD1,TRBJ1-2,TGTGCCAGCTCTCTTATGGACAGGGGGCATGGCTACACCTTC,CASSLMDRGHGYTF
TRBV7-2,-,-,TRBJ2-7,TGTGCCAGCAGCCCCCCGTGGGGGGAGCAGTACTTC,CASSPPWGEQYF
TRBV7-9,-,TRBD1,TRBJ1-3,TGTGCCAGCAGCCCACAGGGGGCCTCTGGAAACACCATATATTTT,CASSPQGASGNTIYF
TRBV25-1,-,TRBD1,TRBJ2-5,TGTGCCAGCAGTGAATCCCCGGACAGGGGGGAGACCCAGTACTTC,CASSESPDRGETQYF
TRBV14,few,-,TRBJ1-2,TGTGCCAGCAGCCAAGATTGGGTGGCAGGCTATGGCTACACCTTC,CASSQDWVAGYGYTF
TRBV29-1,-,TRBD1,TRBJ2-4,TGCAGCGTCGGGAAACAGGGGCTGGGCAAAAACATTCAGTACTTC,CSVGKQGLGKNIQYF
TRBV9,-,TRBD2,TRBJ2-3,TGTGCCAGCAGCGACGGGACTACCACAGATACGCAGTATTTT,CASSDGTTTDTQYF
TRBV2,-,TRBD1,TRBJ1-2,TGTGCCAGCATCGACCCCACAGGGGGCTTTGGATATGGCTACACCTTC,CASIDPTGGFGYGYTF
TRBV11-2,once,TRBD2,TRBJ2-1,TGTGCCAGCAGCTTAGATACTAGCGGGAGGGCTAGGAATGAGCAGTTCTTC,CASSLDTSGRARNEQFF
TRBV18,-,-,TRBJ1-1,TGTGCCAGCTCACCTGTTATGATGTCTGAAGCTTTCTTT,CASSPVMMSEAFF
TRBV19,-,-,TRBJ2-6,TGTGCCAGTAGTCCCTTGGGAGGGGGCCGAGGGGCCAACGTCCTGACTTTC,CASSPLGGGRGANVLTF
TRBV5-1,-,TRBD2,TRBJ2-3,TGCGCCAGCAGCCCGGGACTAGCGGGGGGTCGCACAGATACGCAGTATTTT,CASSPGLAGGRTDTQYF
TRBV5-6,-,TRBD2,TRBJ2-3,TGTGCCAGCAGCTTGGAAGCGGGAGGGGCAGATACGCAGTATTTT,CASSLEAGGADTQYF
TRBV5-1,-,TRBD1,TRBJ1-2,TGCGCCAGCAGCCGGACAGGGGGCGCAGGCTATGGCTACACCTTC,CASSRTGGAGYGYTF
TRBV7-9,-,-,TRBJ1-4,TGTGCCAGCAGCTTACGCACAGGGCGAGGGGAAAAACTGTTTTTT,CASSLRTGRGEKLFF
TRBV5-5,-,-,TRBJ1-5,TGTGCCAGCAGCCCGGACAGTAATCAGCCCCAGCATTTT,CASSPDSNQPQHF
TRBV13,-,TRBD1,TRBJ1-3,TGTGCCAGCAGCTTAAAAAACAGGGGCTTTGGAAACACCATATATTTT,CASSLKNRGFGNTIYF
TRBV6-5,-,TRBD2,TRBJ2-1,TGTGCCAGCAGTTACCGGGGGGATGAGCAGTTCTTC,CASSYRGDEQFF
TRBV28,-,-,TRBJ1-5,TGTGCCAGCAGTTTATCAGGCCAGACTAGCAATCAGCCCCAGCATTTT,CASSLSGQTSNQPQHF
TRBV19,-,-,TRBJ1-4,TGTGCCAGTCGCAGGGAGAATGAAAAACTGTTTTTT,CASRRENEKLFF
TRBV5-4,once,-,TRBJ2-6,TGTGCCAGCAGCACGGACAGGGCCAACGTCCTGACTTTC,CASSTDRANVLTF
TRBV4-1,-,-,TRBJ2-3,TGCGCCAGCAGCCAAGATCTAGCCGGCCGGAGGGCAGATACGCAGTATTTT,CASSQDLAGRRADTQYF
TRBV5-1,-,-,TRBJ2-7,TGCGCCAGCAGCTTGGATCCCAGAGCCTACGAGCAGTACTTC,CASSLDPRAYEQYF
TRBV7-7,-,TRBD2,TRBJ2-7,TGTGCCAGCAGCCGGGGGAGGGAATACGACGAGCAGTACTTC,CASSRGREYDEQYF
TRBV4-1,-,TRBD2,TRBJ2-5,TGCGCCAGCAGCCAAAGAACTAGCGGGGGGCCAACTGAGACCCAGTACTTC,CASSQRTSGGPTETQYF
TRBV7-2,-,TRBD2,TRBJ2-2,TGTGCCAGCAGCCGGGGGGGGGCCACCGGGGAGCTGTTTTTT,CASSRGGATGELFF
TRBV7-9,-,-,TRBJ2-1,TGTGCCAGCTACTACGGGGACGCATACAATGAGCAGTTCTTC,CASYYGDAYNEQFF
TRBV10-1,-,-,TRBJ2-7,TGCGCCAGCAGTGAGAACGGAGCGGAGCAGTACTTC,CASSENGAEQYF